This T cell receptor (beta chain) was found in a study of CD8 T cells in Susac syndrome. Random hexamers were used to reverse transcribe the RNA input (about 0.45 to 1 ug). An immunoSEQ multiplex PCR generated amplified TCR beta CDR3 products spanning 54 Vbeta and 13 Jbeta. Each CDR3 protein is one row after TCRdb ran MiXCR on the immunoSEQ multiplex PCR reads. The data show around 200,000 distinct CDR3 sequences, 90% to 95% seen once. The CDR3 is 16 residues long. Germline CDR1 MNHEY, CDR2 SVGAGI. V was trimmed by 4 bases and J by 0 bases, leaving 16 bases between them. This clonotype occurred a few times. Sequencing of TCR beta was carried out in blood CD8+ and CD4+ T cells. The controls were healthy donors who were matched for age and sex.

The chain recombines TRBV6-5 with TRBJ2-7; D is perhaps TRBD1 (5 bases). This TCR derives from a human donor in good health. The specimen sequenced was CD4+ T cells from PBMCs. CDR3 sequence (DNA): TGTGCCAGCAGTTCCCAAACAGGAATGAGCTCCTACGAGCAGTACGTC. Translation: CASSSQTGMSSYEQYV.